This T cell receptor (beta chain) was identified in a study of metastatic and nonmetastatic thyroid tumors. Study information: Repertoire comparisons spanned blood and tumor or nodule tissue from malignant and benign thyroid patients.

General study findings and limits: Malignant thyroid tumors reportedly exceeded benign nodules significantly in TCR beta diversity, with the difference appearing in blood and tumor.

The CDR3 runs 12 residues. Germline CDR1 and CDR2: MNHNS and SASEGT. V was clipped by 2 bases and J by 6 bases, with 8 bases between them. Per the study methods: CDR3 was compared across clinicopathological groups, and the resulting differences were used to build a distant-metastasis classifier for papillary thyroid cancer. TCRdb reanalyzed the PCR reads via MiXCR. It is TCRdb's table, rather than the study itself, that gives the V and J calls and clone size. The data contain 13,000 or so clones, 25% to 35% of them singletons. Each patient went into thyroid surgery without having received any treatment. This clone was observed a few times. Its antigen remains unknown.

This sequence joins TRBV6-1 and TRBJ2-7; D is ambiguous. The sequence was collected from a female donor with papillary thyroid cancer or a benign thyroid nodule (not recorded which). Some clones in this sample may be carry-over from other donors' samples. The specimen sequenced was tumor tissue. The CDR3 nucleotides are TGTGCCAGCAGTGAAATGTGGTCCGAGCAGTACTTC. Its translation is CASSEMWSEQYF.